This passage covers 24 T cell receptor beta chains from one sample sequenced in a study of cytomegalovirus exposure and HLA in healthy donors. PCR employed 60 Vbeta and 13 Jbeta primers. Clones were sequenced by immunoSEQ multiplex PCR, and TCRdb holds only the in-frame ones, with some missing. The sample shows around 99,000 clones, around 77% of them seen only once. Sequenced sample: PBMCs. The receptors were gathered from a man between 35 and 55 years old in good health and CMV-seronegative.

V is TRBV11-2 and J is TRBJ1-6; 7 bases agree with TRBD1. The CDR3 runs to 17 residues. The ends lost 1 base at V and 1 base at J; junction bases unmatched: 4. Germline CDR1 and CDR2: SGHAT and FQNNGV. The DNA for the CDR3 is TGTGCCAGCAGCTTAGGACAGGGAAGGTCCTATAATTCACCCCTCCACTTT. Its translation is CASSLGQGRSYNSPLHF.

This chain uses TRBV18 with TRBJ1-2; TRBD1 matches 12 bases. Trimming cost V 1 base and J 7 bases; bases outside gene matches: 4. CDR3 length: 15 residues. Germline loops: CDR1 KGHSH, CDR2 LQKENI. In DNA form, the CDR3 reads TGTGCCAGCTCACCACTCGGGACAGGGGGCTTTGGCTACACCTTC. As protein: CASSPLGTGGFGYTF.

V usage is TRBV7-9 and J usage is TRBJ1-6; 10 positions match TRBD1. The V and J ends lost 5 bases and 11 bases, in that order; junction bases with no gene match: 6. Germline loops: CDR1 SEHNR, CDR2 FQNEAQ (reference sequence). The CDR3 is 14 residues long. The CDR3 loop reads CASSIEGQGTPLHF. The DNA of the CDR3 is TGTGCCAGCAGCATAGAGGGACAGGGGACACCCCTCCACTTT.

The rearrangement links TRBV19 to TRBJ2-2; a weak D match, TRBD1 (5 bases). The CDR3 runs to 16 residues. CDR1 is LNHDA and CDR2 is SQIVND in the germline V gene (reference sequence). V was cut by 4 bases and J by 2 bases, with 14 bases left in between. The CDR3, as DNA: TGTGCCAGTAGTACCAGATACAGGCGCAACACCGGGGAGCTGTTTTTT. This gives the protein CASSTRYRRNTGELFF.

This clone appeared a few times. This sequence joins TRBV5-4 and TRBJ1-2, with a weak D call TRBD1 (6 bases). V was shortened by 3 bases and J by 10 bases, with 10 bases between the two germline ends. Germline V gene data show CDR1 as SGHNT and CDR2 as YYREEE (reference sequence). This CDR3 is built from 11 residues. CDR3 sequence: CASSSQGLYTF. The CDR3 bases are TGTGCCAGCAGCTCACAGGGTCTCTACACCTTC.

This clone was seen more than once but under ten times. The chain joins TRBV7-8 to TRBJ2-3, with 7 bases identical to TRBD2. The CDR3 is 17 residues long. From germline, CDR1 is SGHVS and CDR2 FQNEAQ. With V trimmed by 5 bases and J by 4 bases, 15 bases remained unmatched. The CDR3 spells CASSPVSRTSIADTQYF. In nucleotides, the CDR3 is TGTGCCAGCAGCCCAGTTTCCCGGACTAGTATTGCAGATACGCAGTATTTT.

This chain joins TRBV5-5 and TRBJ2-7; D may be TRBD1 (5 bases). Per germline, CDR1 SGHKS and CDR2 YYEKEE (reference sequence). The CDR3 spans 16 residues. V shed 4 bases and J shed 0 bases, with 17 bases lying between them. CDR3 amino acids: CASSQNPTAYSYEQYF. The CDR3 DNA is TGTGCCAGCAGCCAAAATCCGACAGCGTACTCCTACGAGCAGTACTTC.

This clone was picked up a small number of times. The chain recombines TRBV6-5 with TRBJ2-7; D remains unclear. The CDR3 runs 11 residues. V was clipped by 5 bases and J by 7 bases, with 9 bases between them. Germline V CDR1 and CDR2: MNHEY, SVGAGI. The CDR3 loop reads CASSKYGEQYF. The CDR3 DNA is TGTGCCAGCAGTAAATACGGGGAGCAGTACTTC.

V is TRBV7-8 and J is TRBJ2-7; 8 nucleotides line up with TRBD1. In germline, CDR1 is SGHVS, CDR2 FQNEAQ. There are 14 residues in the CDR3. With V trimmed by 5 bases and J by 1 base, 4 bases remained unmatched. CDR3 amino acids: CASSGQGLSYEQYF. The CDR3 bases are TGTGCCAGCAGCGGACAGGGCCTATCCTACGAGCAGTACTTC.

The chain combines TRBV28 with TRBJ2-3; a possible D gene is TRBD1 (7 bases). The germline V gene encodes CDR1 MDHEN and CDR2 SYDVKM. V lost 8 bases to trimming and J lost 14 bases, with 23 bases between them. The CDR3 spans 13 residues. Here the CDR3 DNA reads TGTGCCAGCGGAACCGCGGGACAGCTAAGGGGGTATTTT. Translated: CASGTAGQLRGYF.

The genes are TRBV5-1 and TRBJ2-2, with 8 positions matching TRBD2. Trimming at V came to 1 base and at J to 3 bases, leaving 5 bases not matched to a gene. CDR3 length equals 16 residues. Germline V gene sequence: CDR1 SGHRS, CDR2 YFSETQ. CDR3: CASSLSSLADTGELFF. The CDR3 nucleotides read TGCGCCAGCAGCTTGTCATCACTAGCGGACACCGGGGAGCTGTTTTTT.

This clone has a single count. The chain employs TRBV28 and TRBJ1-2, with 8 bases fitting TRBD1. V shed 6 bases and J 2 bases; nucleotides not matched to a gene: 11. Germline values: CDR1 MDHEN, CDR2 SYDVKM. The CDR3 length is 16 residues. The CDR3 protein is CASRKEDGQGNYGYTF. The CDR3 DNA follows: TGTGCCAGCAGAAAGGAAGACGGACAGGGAAACTATGGCTACACCTTC.

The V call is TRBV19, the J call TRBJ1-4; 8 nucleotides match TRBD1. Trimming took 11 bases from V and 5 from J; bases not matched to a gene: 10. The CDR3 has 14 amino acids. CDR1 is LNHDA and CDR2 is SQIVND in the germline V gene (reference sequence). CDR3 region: CAAGQGGLNEKLFF. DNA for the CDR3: TGTGCCGCCGGACAGGGAGGACTAAATGAAAAACTGTTTTTT.

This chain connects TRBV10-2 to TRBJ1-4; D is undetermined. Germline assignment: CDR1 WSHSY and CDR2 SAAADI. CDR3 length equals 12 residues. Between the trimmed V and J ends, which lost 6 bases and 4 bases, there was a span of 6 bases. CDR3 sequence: CASSQVNEKLFF. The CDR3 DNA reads TGCGCCAGCAGCCAGGTTAATGAAAAACTGTTTTTT.

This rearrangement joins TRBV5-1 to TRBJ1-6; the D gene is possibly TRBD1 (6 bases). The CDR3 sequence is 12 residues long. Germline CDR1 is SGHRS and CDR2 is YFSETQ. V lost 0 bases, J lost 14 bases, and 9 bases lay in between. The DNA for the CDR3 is TGCGCCAGCAGCTTGGATACAGGGACCCTCCACTTT. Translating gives CASSLDTGTLHF.

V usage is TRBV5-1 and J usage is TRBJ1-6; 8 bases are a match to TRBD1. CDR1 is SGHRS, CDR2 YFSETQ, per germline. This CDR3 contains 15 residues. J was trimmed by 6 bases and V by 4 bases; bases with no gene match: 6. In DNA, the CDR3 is TGCGCCAGCAGCGAATTCGACAGGGGTAATTCACCCCTCCACTTT. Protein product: CASSEFDRGNSPLHF. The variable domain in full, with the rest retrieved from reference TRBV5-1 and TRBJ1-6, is KAGVTQTPRYLIKTRGQQVTLSCSPISGHRSVSWYQQTPGQGLQFLFEYFSETQRNKGNFPGRFSGRQFSNSRSEMNVSTLELGDSALYLCASSEFDRGNSPLHFGNGTRLTVT.

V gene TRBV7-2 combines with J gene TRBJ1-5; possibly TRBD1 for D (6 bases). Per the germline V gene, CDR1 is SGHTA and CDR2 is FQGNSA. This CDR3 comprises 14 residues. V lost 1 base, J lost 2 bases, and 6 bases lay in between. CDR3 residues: CASSLDRGNQPQHF. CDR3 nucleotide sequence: TGTGCCAGCAGCTTAGACAGGGGCAATCAGCCCCAGCATTTT.

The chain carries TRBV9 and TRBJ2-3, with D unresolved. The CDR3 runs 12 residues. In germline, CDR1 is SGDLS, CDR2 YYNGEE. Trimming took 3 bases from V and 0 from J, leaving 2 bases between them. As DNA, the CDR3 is TGTGCCAGCAGCGCTAGCACAGATACGCAGTATTTT. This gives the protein CASSASTDTQYF.

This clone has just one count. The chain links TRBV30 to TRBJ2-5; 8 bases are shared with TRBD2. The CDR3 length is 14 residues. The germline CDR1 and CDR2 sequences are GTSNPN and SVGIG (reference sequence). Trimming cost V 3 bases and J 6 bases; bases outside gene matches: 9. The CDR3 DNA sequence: TGTGCCTGGAGCCTGAGCGGGAGTACAAAGACCCAGTACTTC. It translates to CAWSLSGSTKTQYF.

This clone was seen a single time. The CDR3 coding sequence is TGTGCCAGCAGTTTAAATTGGCGGGACCGCTACGAGCAGTACTTC. Translated, it gives CASSLNWRDRYEQYF. The chain is built from TRBV27 and TRBJ2-7, with a weak D call TRBD2 (6 bases). The germline V gene has CDR1 MNHEY and CDR2 SMNVEV (reference sequence). The V end was cut by 2 bases, the J end by 3 bases, with 14 bases between. The CDR3 spans 15 residues.

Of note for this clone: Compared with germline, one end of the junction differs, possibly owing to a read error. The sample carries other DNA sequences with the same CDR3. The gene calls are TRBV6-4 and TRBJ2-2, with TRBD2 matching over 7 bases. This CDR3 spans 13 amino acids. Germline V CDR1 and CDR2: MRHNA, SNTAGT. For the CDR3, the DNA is TGTGCCAGCAGTCTAGCGGACACTGGGGAGCTGTTTTTT. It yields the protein CASSLADTGELFF.

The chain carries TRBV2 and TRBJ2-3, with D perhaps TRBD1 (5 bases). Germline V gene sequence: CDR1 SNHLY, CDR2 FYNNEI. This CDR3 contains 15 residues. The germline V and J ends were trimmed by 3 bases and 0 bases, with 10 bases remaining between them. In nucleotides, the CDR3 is TGTGCCAGCAGTGAGGACACCCTGAGCACAGATACGCAGTATTTT. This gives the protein CASSEDTLSTDTQYF.

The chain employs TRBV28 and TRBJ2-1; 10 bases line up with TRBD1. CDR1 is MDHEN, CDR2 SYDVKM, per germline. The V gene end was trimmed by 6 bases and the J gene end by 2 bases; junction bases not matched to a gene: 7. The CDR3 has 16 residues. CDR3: CASSLRDRGPYNEQFF. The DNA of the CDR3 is TGTGCCAGCAGCTTAAGGGACAGGGGCCCCTACAATGAGCAGTTCTTC.

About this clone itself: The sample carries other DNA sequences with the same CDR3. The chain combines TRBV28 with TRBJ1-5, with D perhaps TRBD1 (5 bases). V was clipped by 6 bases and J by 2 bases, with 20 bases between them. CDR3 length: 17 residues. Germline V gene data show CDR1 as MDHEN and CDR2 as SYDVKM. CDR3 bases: TGTGCCAGCAGCAAAACACACGGGGGATTGCGCAATCAGCCCCAGCATTTT. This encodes CASSKTHGGLRNQPQHF.